A selection of T cell receptor beta chains follows, all from one sample in a study of cytomegalovirus exposure and HLA in healthy donors. Libraries were prepared by immunoSEQ multiplex PCR; TCRdb keeps only in-frame clonotypes and omits some of them. The sample consists of fewer than 130,000 clones, approximately 86% of them appearing once. Specimen: PBMCs. Receptor source: a man aged 40-55 years in good health and CMV-seronegative. Each CDR3 is given with its conserved first and last residue. Fields, in order: D gene, J gene, V gene, clone size, CDR3 DNA, CDR3 protein. A D gene is named only where the DNA matches it firmly. Some rows mark clone size as missing; the rest say once, few, many or name a class of expanded clone.

D gene: NA; J gene: TRBJ2-7; V gene: TRBV2; clone size: NA; CDR3 DNA: TGTGCCAGCAGCCGGGACACCAACCCTAGGGGCGAGCAGTACTTC; CDR3 protein: CASSRDTNPRGEQYF
D gene: TRBD2; J gene: TRBJ2-1; V gene: TRBV5-1; clone size: NA; CDR3 DNA: TGCGCCAGCAGCTTAAGCGGGGGACAATACAATGAGCAGTTCTTC; CDR3 protein: CASSLSGGQYNEQFF
D gene: NA; J gene: TRBJ1-3; V gene: TRBV9; clone size: once; CDR3 DNA: TGTGCCAGCAGCGTAAGAGGGATTGGAAACACCATATATTTT; CDR3 protein: CASSVRGIGNTIYF
D gene: NA; J gene: TRBJ1-1; V gene: TRBV30; clone size: few; CDR3 DNA: TGTGCCTGGAGTACGGGACTGACGAACACTGAAGCTTTCTTT; CDR3 protein: CAWSTGLTNTEAFF
D gene: NA; J gene: TRBJ2-2; V gene: TRBV7-7; clone size: NA; CDR3 DNA: TGTGCCAGCAGCCCCTTGACAGGGAACACCGGGGAGCTGTTTTTT; CDR3 protein: CASSPLTGNTGELFF
D gene: TRBD1; J gene: TRBJ2-5; V gene: TRBV28; clone size: NA; CDR3 DNA: TGTGCCAGCAGTTTACTCGGGACAGGAACGGAGACCCAGTACTTC; CDR3 protein: CASSLLGTGTETQYF
D gene: NA; J gene: TRBJ1-4; V gene: TRBV6-4; clone size: once; CDR3 DNA: TGTGCCAGCAAGACAGCAACTAATGAAAAACTGTTTTTT; CDR3 protein: CASKTATNEKLFF
D gene: NA; J gene: TRBJ1-1; V gene: TRBV7-2; clone size: NA; CDR3 DNA: TGTGCCAGCAGCTATAAGGGGGGGGGCACTGAAGCTTTCTTT; CDR3 protein: CASSYKGGGTEAFF
D gene: NA; J gene: TRBJ1-6; V gene: TRBV6-5; clone size: NA; CDR3 DNA: TGTGCCAGCAAGGAAGGGGGTTCACCCCTCCACTTT; CDR3 protein: CASKEGGSPLHF
D gene: NA; J gene: TRBJ2-5; V gene: TRBV5-1; clone size: NA; CDR3 DNA: TGCGCCAGCAGCTTGCTTAGACTTGATGAAGAGACCCAGTACTTC; CDR3 protein: CASSLLRLDEETQYF
D gene: NA; J gene: TRBJ1-5; V gene: TRBV6-7; clone size: few; CDR3 DNA: TGTGCCAGCAGTTACAGATCCCCAGCGGGGGGCGGACAGCCCCAGCATTTT; CDR3 protein: CASSYRSPAGGGQPQHF
D gene: NA; J gene: TRBJ2-2; V gene: TRBV5-1; clone size: NA; CDR3 DNA: TGCGCCAGCAGCTTCGGCGGATCCACCGGGGAGCTGTTTTTT; CDR3 protein: CASSFGGSTGELFF
D gene: NA; J gene: TRBJ2-1; V gene: TRBV7-9; clone size: NA; CDR3 DNA: TGTGCCAGCAGTCCGATGGGCAGGGTAAACAATGAGCAGTTCTTC; CDR3 protein: CASSPMGRVNNEQFF
D gene: NA; J gene: TRBJ1-2; V gene: TRBV5-4; clone size: NA; CDR3 DNA: TGTGCCAGCAGCCTAGGGGTAACCTATGGCTACACCTTC; CDR3 protein: CASSLGVTYGYTF
D gene: TRBD2; J gene: TRBJ2-3; V gene: TRBV5-1; clone size: few; CDR3 DNA: TGCGCCAGTACCATAGCGGGGTGGGGCACAGATACGCAGTATTTT; CDR3 protein: CASTIAGWGTDTQYF
D gene: NA; J gene: TRBJ1-2; V gene: TRBV9; clone size: few; CDR3 DNA: TGTGCCAGCAGCGTAAATCCCGGGGCAGGGGCTGGCTACACCTTC; CDR3 protein: CASSVNPGAGAGYTF
D gene: NA; J gene: TRBJ2-1; V gene: TRBV6-6; clone size: NA; CDR3 DNA: TGTGCCAGCAGTTCTCCGGGAGTATCCTACAATGAGCAGTTCTTC; CDR3 protein: CASSSPGVSYNEQFF
D gene: TRBD2; J gene: TRBJ2-2; V gene: TRBV5-1; clone size: NA; CDR3 DNA: TGCGCCAGCACTTACGGGGGGAGCGCGGGCACCGGGGAGCTGTTTTTT; CDR3 protein: CASTYGGSAGTGELFF
D gene: NA; J gene: TRBJ2-7; V gene: TRBV5-1; clone size: NA; CDR3 DNA: TGCGCCAGCAGCTTGGATCGCTACGAGCAGTACTTC; CDR3 protein: CASSLDRYEQYF
D gene: NA; J gene: TRBJ2-1; V gene: TRBV30; clone size: NA; CDR3 DNA: TGTGCCTGGGCTGACATGTATGAGCAGTTCTTC; CDR3 protein: CAWADMYEQFF
D gene: NA; J gene: TRBJ1-1; V gene: TRBV28; clone size: NA; CDR3 DNA: TGTGCCAGCAGTTTACGCCCAGCGGCCCTCGAAGCTTTCTTT; CDR3 protein: CASSLRPAALEAFF
D gene: TRBD1; J gene: TRBJ1-1; V gene: TRBV2; clone size: NA; CDR3 DNA: TGTGCCAGCAGACTCCTCCGGACAGGCACTGAAGCTTTCTTT; CDR3 protein: CASRLLRTGTEAFF
D gene: NA; J gene: TRBJ2-7; V gene: TRBV27; clone size: NA; CDR3 DNA: TGTGCCAGCAGTTTAAAGGCTGCGGGGAGCTCCTACGAGCAGTACTTC; CDR3 protein: CASSLKAAGSSYEQYF
D gene: NA; J gene: TRBJ2-1; V gene: TRBV7-9; clone size: NA; CDR3 DNA: TGTGCCAGCAGGCCACAGGGAGATGAGCAGTTCTTC; CDR3 protein: CASRPQGDEQFF
D gene: TRBD1; J gene: TRBJ1-5; V gene: TRBV7-2; clone size: NA; CDR3 DNA: TGTGCCAGCAGCTGGACAGGGACGAATCAGCCCCAGCATTTT; CDR3 protein: CASSWTGTNQPQHF
D gene: TRBD2; J gene: TRBJ2-5; V gene: TRBV5-8; clone size: NA; CDR3 DNA: TGTGCCAGCAGCTTGAATAAAGGGACTAGGAAAGAGACCCAGTACTTC; CDR3 protein: CASSLNKGTRKETQYF
D gene: NA; J gene: TRBJ1-2; V gene: TRBV7-2; clone size: NA; CDR3 DNA: TGTGCCAGCAGCCCGCGGGGGGGCGCTAACTATGGCTACACCTTC; CDR3 protein: CASSPRGGANYGYTF
D gene: NA; J gene: TRBJ1-4; V gene: TRBV5-1; clone size: NA; CDR3 DNA: TGCGCCAGCAGCTTGGGCGGATTTAATGAAAAACTGTTTTTT; CDR3 protein: CASSLGGFNEKLFF
D gene: TRBD2; J gene: TRBJ2-3; V gene: TRBV5-4; clone size: NA; CDR3 DNA: TGTGCCAGCAGTCCGCGGGGGGGCGATACGCAGTATTTT; CDR3 protein: CASSPRGGDTQYF
D gene: NA; J gene: TRBJ1-6; V gene: TRBV2; clone size: NA; CDR3 DNA: TGTGCCAGCAGTGAGCGGCCCGATTCACCCCTCCACTTT; CDR3 protein: CASSERPDSPLHF
D gene: NA; J gene: TRBJ2-3; V gene: TRBV28; clone size: NA; CDR3 DNA: TGTGCCAGCAGCCTTAGAACGGGGTTGAGCACAGATACGCAGTATTTT; CDR3 protein: CASSLRTGLSTDTQYF
D gene: NA; J gene: TRBJ2-4; V gene: TRBV6-6; clone size: NA; CDR3 DNA: TGTGCCAGCAGTCCCAGGGGCGACATTCAGTACTTC; CDR3 protein: CASSPRGDIQYF
D gene: NA; J gene: TRBJ2-6; V gene: TRBV25-1; clone size: NA; CDR3 DNA: TGTGCCAGCAGTGACGCGCGCTCTGGGGCCAACGTCCTGACTTTC; CDR3 protein: CASSDARSGANVLTF
D gene: TRBD1; J gene: TRBJ1-4; V gene: TRBV5-1; clone size: once; CDR3 DNA: TGCGCCAGCAGCACCACCGGACAGGGGAGAGCGTTTTTT; CDR3 protein: CASSTTGQGRAFF
D gene: TRBD1; J gene: TRBJ2-1; V gene: TRBV30; clone size: once; CDR3 DNA: TGTGCCTGGAGTGGGACAGGGGTTAATAGCAATGAGCAGTTCTTC; CDR3 protein: CAWSGTGVNSNEQFF
D gene: TRBD2; J gene: TRBJ2-5; V gene: TRBV25-1; clone size: once; CDR3 DNA: TGTGCCAGCAGTGAGACTACAGGGCTAGCGGGGGTTGAGACCCAGTACTTC; CDR3 protein: CASSETTGLAGVETQYF
D gene: NA; J gene: TRBJ2-3; V gene: TRBV11-2; clone size: NA; CDR3 DNA: TGTGCCAGCAGCCCGACCGGGGATACGCAGTATTTT; CDR3 protein: CASSPTGDTQYF
D gene: NA; J gene: TRBJ2-3; V gene: TRBV28; clone size: NA; CDR3 DNA: TGTGCCAGCAGTCCGGGGGATACAGATACGCAGTATTTT; CDR3 protein: CASSPGDTDTQYF
D gene: TRBD2; J gene: TRBJ2-3; V gene: TRBV28; clone size: NA; CDR3 DNA: TGTGCCAGCACCCTTAGGACTAGCGGGGGATGGGATACGCAGTATTTT; CDR3 protein: CASTLRTSGGWDTQYF
D gene: NA; J gene: TRBJ2-3; V gene: TRBV11-1; clone size: NA; CDR3 DNA: TGTGCCAGCAGCTGGTCCACTCGAGACACAGATACGCAGTATTTT; CDR3 protein: CASSWSTRDTDTQYF
D gene: TRBD1; J gene: TRBJ2-2; V gene: TRBV5-4; clone size: NA; CDR3 DNA: TGTGCCAGCAGCTGGACAGGGGGATGGACCGGGGAGCTGTTTTTT; CDR3 protein: CASSWTGGWTGELFF
D gene: NA; J gene: TRBJ2-7; V gene: TRBV6-5; clone size: once; CDR3 DNA: TGTGCCAGCAGTTACGGTCAGGGAGGCTCCTACGAGCAGTACTTC; CDR3 protein: CASSYGQGGSYEQYF
D gene: NA; J gene: TRBJ1-1; V gene: TRBV27; clone size: NA; CDR3 DNA: TGTGCCAGCAGTCCCTTACAGGGAGTGAACACTGAAGCTTTCTTT; CDR3 protein: CASSPLQGVNTEAFF
D gene: NA; J gene: TRBJ1-5; V gene: TRBV5-1; clone size: NA; CDR3 DNA: TGCGCCAGCAGCTTGTTACACTATAGCAATCAGCCCCAGCATTTT; CDR3 protein: CASSLLHYSNQPQHF
D gene: TRBD1; J gene: TRBJ1-4; V gene: TRBV7-2; clone size: NA; CDR3 DNA: TGTGCCAGCAGCTTCGACAGGGGATCGACCCCGGAAAAACTGTTTTTT; CDR3 protein: CASSFDRGSTPEKLFF
D gene: NA; J gene: TRBJ1-1; V gene: TRBV9; clone size: NA; CDR3 DNA: TGTGCCAGCAGCGTCCCCCTGGGCGGGCTGAACACTGAAGCTTTCTTT; CDR3 protein: CASSVPLGGLNTEAFF
D gene: TRBD1; J gene: TRBJ1-6; V gene: TRBV14; clone size: NA; CDR3 DNA: TGTGCCAGCAGCCAATCAAGGGGGCAAGGCTCACCCCTCCACTTT; CDR3 protein: CASSQSRGQGSPLHF
D gene: TRBD1; J gene: TRBJ2-2; V gene: TRBV5-1; clone size: NA; CDR3 DNA: TGCGCCAGCAGCCCTCGGTCTACAGGGGGCACCGGGGAGCTGTTTTTT; CDR3 protein: CASSPRSTGGTGELFF
D gene: NA; J gene: TRBJ1-2; V gene: TRBV2; clone size: NA; CDR3 DNA: TGTGCCAGCAAAAATGGGGGGTCGGAAAATGGCTACACCTTC; CDR3 protein: CASKNGGSENGYTF
D gene: TRBD1; J gene: TRBJ2-1; V gene: TRBV28; clone size: NA; CDR3 DNA: TGTGCCAGCAGTCTGGGACAGGGGGCCTCCTACAATGAGCAGTTCTTC; CDR3 protein: CASSLGQGASYNEQFF
D gene: NA; J gene: TRBJ2-5; V gene: TRBV18; clone size: NA; CDR3 DNA: TGTGCCAGCAGGAGGGACTCCTTGGAGACCCAGTACTTC; CDR3 protein: CASRRDSLETQYF
D gene: TRBD1; J gene: TRBJ1-6; V gene: TRBV6-5; clone size: NA; CDR3 DNA: TGTGCCAGCAGTTACACCCACAGGGGGAGTAATTCACCCCTCCACTTT; CDR3 protein: CASSYTHRGSNSPLHF